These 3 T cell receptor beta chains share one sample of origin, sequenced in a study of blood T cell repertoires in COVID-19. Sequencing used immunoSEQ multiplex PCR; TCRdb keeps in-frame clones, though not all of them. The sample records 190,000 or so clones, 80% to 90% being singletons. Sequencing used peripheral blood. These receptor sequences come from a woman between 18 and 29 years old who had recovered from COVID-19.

The CDR3 spells CASSTRTGSNSPLHF. The CDR3 DNA reads as TGTGCCAGCAGTACCCGGACAGGGAGTAATTCACCCCTCCACTTT. This chain joins TRBV2 and TRBJ1-6, with 8 bases matching TRBD1. This CDR3 is 15 amino acids long. With 5 bases clipped from V and 6 bases from J, the junction kept 6 bases outside the gene matches. Germline V gene data show CDR1 as SNHLY and CDR2 as FYNNEI.

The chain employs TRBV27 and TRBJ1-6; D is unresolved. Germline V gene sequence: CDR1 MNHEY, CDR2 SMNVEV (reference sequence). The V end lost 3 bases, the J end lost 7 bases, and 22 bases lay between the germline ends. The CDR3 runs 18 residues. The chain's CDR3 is CASSFSGVSQMGNSPLHF. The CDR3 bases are TGTGCCAGCAGTTTTAGCGGGGTTAGCCAAATGGGGAATTCACCCCTCCACTTT.

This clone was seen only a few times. The CDR3 DNA reads TGTGCCAGCAGCTTACAGGGGGAAAAACTGTTTTTT. It translates to CASSLQGEKLFF. The chain links TRBV11-2 to TRBJ1-4; a weak D match, TRBD1 (6 bases). The CDR3 runs 12 residues. Trimming removed 2 bases at V and 8 bases at J, with 6 bases between. CDR1 is SGHAT and CDR2 is FQNNGV in the germline V gene.